The 24 T cell receptor beta chains listed next were all sequenced from one sample in a study of Ad26.COV2.S vaccination and SARS-CoV-2 variants. Profiling relied on immunoSEQ multiplex PCR, and the TCRdb table lists in-frame clones only, not all of them. The repertoire has approximately 480,000 clones, 87% of them found once; the top ten carry roughly 13%. As to treatment: about 20 received Ad26.COV2.S at low or high dose, single or two shots; about 5 received placebo; per-sample allocation not given. After the first vaccine or placebo injection, samples were drawn on day 63. Here the sequenced sample was peripheral blood, taken in a trial of Ad26.COV2.S vaccine versus placebo. The receptors come from a person aged 18-60 years who received the Ad26.COV2.S COVID-19 vaccine or a placebo.

The chain employs TRBV5-1 and TRBJ2-2; TRBD1 is a possible D gene (5 bases). Germline assignment: CDR1 SGHRS and CDR2 YFSETQ. Trimming left V 0 bases short and J 3 bases short, with 9 bases between. The CDR3 runs 15 residues. The DNA for the CDR3 is TGCGCCAGCAGCTTGGACAGGAGAGACACCGGGGAGCTGTTTTTT. This translates into CASSLDRRDTGELFF. Full variable domain (outside the CDR3, taken from reference TRBV5-1 and TRBJ2-2): KAGVTQTPRYLIKTRGQQVTLSCSPISGHRSVSWYQQTPGQGLQFLFEYFSETQRNKGNFPGRFSGRQFSNSRSEMNVSTLELGDSALYLCASSLDRRDTGELFFGEGSRLTVL.

The chain employs TRBV6-5 and TRBJ1-4; TRBD1 matches 8 bases. Germline V gene lookup returns CDR1 MNHEY and CDR2 SVGAGI. This CDR3 comprises 13 residues. The ends lost 4 bases at V and 5 bases at J; junction bases unmatched: 0. The CDR3, as DNA: TGTGCCAGCAGTTGGGACAGGAATGAAAAACTGTTTTTT. This sequence encodes CASSWDRNEKLFF.

The rearrangement uses TRBV7-6 and TRBJ1-5; 7 bases line up with TRBD1. V was clipped by 5 bases and J by 5 bases; unmatched bases: 9. Germline V gene lookup returns CDR1 SGHVS and CDR2 FNYEAQ. The length of the CDR3 is 15 residues. CDR3 DNA sequence: TGTGCCAGCAGCCTCACAGGGGACGGGGATCAGCCCCAGCATTTT. Its translation is CASSLTGDGDQPQHF.

V usage is TRBV3-1 (or the pseudogene TRBV3-2) and J usage is TRBJ1-1, with a possible D match to TRBD1 (6 bases). CDR1 is LGHDT and CDR2 is YNNKEL in the germline V gene (reference sequence). This CDR3 is built from 14 residues. V was cut by 7 bases and J by 3 bases, with 15 bases left in between. The CDR3 bases are TGTGCCAGCACTACAGGGAAGAGGGACACTGAAGCTTTCTTT. This encodes CASTTGKRDTEAFF.

The chain links TRBV28 to TRBJ2-1; D may be TRBD1 (7 bases). CDR3 length: 17 residues. Trimming stripped 8 bases from V and 0 bases from J, with 20 bases between. From germline, CDR1 is MDHEN and CDR2 SYDVKM. In DNA, the CDR3 is TGTGCCAGCTCAGGGGGGTCCCCCCTGAGCTCCTACAATGAGCAGTTCTTC. This encodes CASSGGSPLSSYNEQFF.

The chain joins TRBV30 to TRBJ2-7; D gene uncertain. CDR1 GTSNPN and CDR2 SVGIG come from the germline V gene (reference sequence). Trimming removed 5 bases from V and 3 bases from J, with 11 bases in between. This CDR3 comprises 12 residues. In nucleotides, the CDR3 is TGTGCCTGGTCTTGGGGTCGCTACGAGCAGTACTTC. This gives the protein CAWSWGRYEQYF.

The chain couples TRBV28 to TRBJ1-2; 8 bases are shared with TRBD1. The CDR3 contains 15 residues. The germline gives CDR1 MDHEN, CDR2 SYDVKM. J was trimmed by 1 base and V by 8 bases; bases with no gene match: 9. CDR3 amino acids: CASRTGPPVNYGYTF. CDR3 nucleotides: TGTGCCAGCCGGACAGGGCCTCCGGTTAACTATGGCTACACCTTC.

The rearrangement links TRBV19 to TRBJ1-5, with 10 bases fitting TRBD1. V was pared by 6 bases and J by 7 bases, with 6 bases of the junction left unmatched. This CDR3 is built from 14 residues. CDR1 LNHDA and CDR2 SQIVND come from the germline V gene (reference sequence). CDR3 in DNA: TGTGCCAGTAGCTTGACAGGGGGCTTCCAGCCCCAGCATTTT. Its translation: CASSLTGGFQPQHF.

The chain links TRBV3-1 (or the pseudogene TRBV3-2) to TRBJ1-4; 8 nucleotides agree with TRBD1. The germline CDR1 and CDR2 sequences are LGHDT and YNNKEL (reference sequence). The CDR3 length is 17 residues. Trimming cost V 5 bases and J 3 bases; bases outside gene matches: 11. This CDR3 is CASSERAGTGPNEKLFF. CDR3 nucleotides: TGTGCCAGCAGCGAACGCGCAGGGACAGGCCCTAATGAAAAACTGTTTTTT.

A few counts support this clone. V is TRBV6-5 and J is TRBJ1-4; 8 nucleotides agree with TRBD1. The trim removed 8 bases at V and 8 bases at J, leaving 13 bases unmatched. Germline V lookup: CDR1 MNHEY, CDR2 SVGAGI. The CDR3 is 15 residues long. CDR3 sequence reads: CASGASGGSWEKLFF. The CDR3 nucleotides read TGTGCCAGCGGAGCTTCAGGGGGCTCTTGGGAAAAACTGTTTTTT.

The rearrangement links TRBV7-2 to TRBJ2-1, with TRBD1 matching over 9 bases. CDR1 is SGHTA, CDR2 FQGNSA, per germline. This CDR3 comprises 16 residues. V was pared by 3 bases and J by 9 bases, with 12 bases of the junction left unmatched. CDR3 in DNA: TGTGCCAGCAGCTTGTCTATTGGGACAGGGCTAGGTGAGCAGTTCTTC. The encoded protein is CASSLSIGTGLGEQFF.

In the case of this clone: Other DNA sequences of this sample code for an identical CDR3. The chain uses TRBV5-6 and TRBJ2-1, with TRBD2 identical over 13 bases. Per the germline V gene, CDR1 is SGHDT and CDR2 is YYEEEE. The CDR3 is 18 amino acids. Germline trimming cut 3 bases from V and 4 bases from J; bases unmatched to any gene: 10. DNA of the CDR3: TGTGCCAGCAGCTACCCGGGACTAGCGGGATCCTCATACAATGAGCAGTTCTTC. Translation gives CASSYPGLAGSSYNEQFF.

This clone was seen a handful of times. The chain is built from TRBV6-5 and TRBJ1-3; TRBD1 might be the D (5 bases). Between the trimmed V and J ends, which lost 7 bases and 4 bases, there was a span of 11 bases. Germline CDR1 is MNHEY and CDR2 is SVGAGI. The CDR3 is made up of 13 amino acids. This CDR3 is CASTQGGGNTIYF. CDR3 nucleotide sequence: TGTGCCAGCACCCAGGGAGGCGGAAACACCATATATTTT.

The CDR3 DNA is TGTGCCAGCAGCCCTATATTGGGACTAGCGGGGGGGAATGAGCAGTTCTTC. Amino acid sequence: CASSPILGLAGGNEQFF. The chain is built from TRBV7-6 and TRBJ2-1, with 16 bases that match TRBD2. Germline-derived CDR1 and CDR2 are SGHVS and FNYEAQ. V shed 5 bases and J 7 bases; nucleotides not matched to a gene: 8. The CDR3 is 17 residues long. The entire variable domain, with the rest obtained from reference TRBV7-6 and TRBJ2-1, is as follows: GAGVSQSPRYKVTKRGQDVALRCDPISGHVSLYWYRQALGQGPEFLTYFNYEAQQDKSGLPNDRFSAERPEGSISTLTIQRTEQRDSAMYRCASSPILGLAGGNEQFFGPGTRLTVL.

The rearrangement uses TRBV27 and TRBJ2-7, with TRBD2 as a possible D gene (6 bases). The CDR3 length is 14 residues. Trimming stripped 3 bases from V and 2 bases from J, with 11 bases between. CDR1 is MNHEY and CDR2 is SMNVEV in the germline V gene (reference sequence). CDR3 residues: CASSFGAGTYEQYF. The DNA of the CDR3 is TGTGCCAGCAGTTTTGGTGCGGGGACCTACGAGCAGTACTTC.

This chain uses TRBV7-9 with TRBJ1-3; no clear D gene. Germline V CDR1 and CDR2: SEHNR, FQNEAQ (reference sequence). CDR3 length equals 18 residues. V was pared by 1 base and J by 0 bases, with 16 bases between. CDR3 bases: TGTGCCAGCAGCTTAGTGTTCGGTGGACTTTCCTCTGGAAACACCATATATTTT. It encodes CASSLVFGGLSSGNTIYF. Using reference TRBV7-9 and TRBJ1-3 for the parts outside the CDR3, the full variable domain is DTGVSQNPRHKITKRGQNVTFRCDPISEHNRLYWYRQTLGQGPEFLTYFQNEAQLEKSRLLSDRFSAERPKGSFSTLEIQRTEQGDSAMYLCASSLVFGGLSSGNTIYFGEGSWLTVV.

The chain couples TRBV5-1 to TRBJ2-2; D gene unclear. This CDR3 has 15 residues. Germline V CDR1 and CDR2: SGHRS, YFSETQ. Deletions cut 0 bases from V and 6 bases from J, with 12 bases between. CDR3 in DNA: TGCGCCAGCAGCTTGGGGGTCGGTAGCCCCGGGGAGCTGTTTTTT. As protein: CASSLGVGSPGELFF. Looking up the rest from reference TRBV5-1 and TRBJ2-2 gives the full variable domain: KAGVTQTPRYLIKTRGQQVTLSCSPISGHRSVSWYQQTPGQGLQFLFEYFSETQRNKGNFPGRFSGRQFSNSRSEMNVSTLELGDSALYLCASSLGVGSPGELFFGEGSRLTVL.

This chain connects TRBV7-2 to TRBJ2-7, with TRBD1 identical over 8 bases. CDR1 and CDR2 from the germline V gene are SGHTA and FQGNSA. This CDR3 contains 12 residues. V was pared by 6 bases and J by 5 bases, with 3 bases of the junction left unmatched. The DNA of the CDR3 is TGTGCCAGCAGAAAGACAGGGGACGAGCAGTACTTC. The encoded protein is CASRKTGDEQYF.

This chain links TRBV9 with TRBJ2-1; the D is unclear. The CDR3 spans 11 residues. Germline V gene sequence: CDR1 SGDLS, CDR2 YYNGEE. The V end lost 1 base, the J end lost 8 bases, and 4 bases lay between the germline ends. The CDR3, as DNA: TGTGCCAGCAGCGTATACGATGAGCAGTTCTTC. This codes for CASSVYDEQFF.

The J gene is TRBJ1-6, the V gene TRBV28; D ambiguous. CDR1 and CDR2 (germline): MDHEN, SYDVKM. V dropped 3 bases and J dropped 0 bases, with 9 bases sitting between them. The CDR3 covers 16 residues. CDR3 bases: TGTGCCAGCAGTTTCGACTCAAGCTCCTATAATTCACCCCTCCACTTT. This gives the protein CASSFDSSSYNSPLHF.

As for this clone: Relative to the germline gene, one junction end is altered; a read error may explain this. The chain combines TRBV6-5 with TRBJ2-7, with 8 bases aligning to TRBD2. CDR1 and CDR2 (germline): MNHEY, SVGAGI. The CDR3 spans 15 residues. CDR3 in amino acids: CASRNAGLGSNEQYF. The CDR3 DNA reads TGTGCCAGCAGAAACGCGGGACTAGGCTCCAACGAGCAGTACTTC.

The chain employs TRBV11-2 and TRBJ1-2; weak D call: TRBD1 (5 bases). CDR1 and CDR2 from the germline V gene are SGHAT and FQNNGV. V dropped 2 bases and J dropped 3 bases, with 10 bases sitting between them. There are 14 residues in the CDR3. The CDR3 DNA sequence: TGTGCCAGCAGCTTACGTCCCAGGGACTATGGCTACACCTTC. It encodes CASSLRPRDYGYTF. The variable domain in full, completed from reference TRBV11-2 and TRBJ1-2, reads EAGVAQSPRYKIIEKRQSVAFWCNPISGHATLYWYQQILGQGPKLLIQFQNNGVVDDSQLPKDRFSAERLKGVDSTLKIQPAKLEDSAVYLCASSLRPRDYGYTFGSGTRLTVV.

This chain joins TRBV6-1 and TRBJ2-1, with TRBD2 matching 7 bases. The length of the CDR3 is 21 residues. The trim removed 1 base at V and 0 bases at J, leaving 18 bases unmatched. Germline V lookup: CDR1 MNHNS, CDR2 SASEGT. The CDR3 spells CASSEESLGASGVGSYNEQFF. CDR3 nucleotides: TGTGCCAGCAGTGAAGAAAGTTTAGGGGCTAGCGGAGTAGGCTCCTACAATGAGCAGTTCTTC.

CDR3 loop: CASSPSGEQFF. In DNA form, the CDR3 reads TGTGCCAGCAGCCCCTCGGGCGAGCAGTTCTTC. The chain joins TRBV7-9 to TRBJ2-1; unclear D gene. Germline V gene data show CDR1 as SEHNR and CDR2 as FQNEAQ (reference sequence). This CDR3 comprises 11 residues. V was trimmed by 5 bases and J by 10 bases, leaving 9 bases between them.